One sample yielded the 18 T cell receptor beta chains listed below, sequenced in a study of cytomegalovirus exposure and HLA in healthy donors. TCRdb's table, derived via immunoSEQ multiplex PCR, lists solely in-frame clones and lacks some. This sample has around 60,000 clones, with 90% to 96% found just once. The material sequenced was PBMCs. The receptors here all came from a woman aged 18-35 years in good health and CMV-seronegative.

The chain combines TRBV7-9 with TRBJ2-3; tentative D call: TRBD2 (5 bases). The CDR3 contains 13 residues. The germline V gene encodes CDR1 SEHNR and CDR2 FQNEAQ (reference sequence). The V end was cut by 7 bases, the J end by 2 bases, with 10 bases between. CDR3 region: CASTPGDTDTQYF. The CDR3 DNA reads as TGTGCCAGCACCCCCGGGGACACAGATACGCAGTATTTT.

The rearrangement joins TRBV7-2 to TRBJ2-1; 10 bases line up with TRBD2. The CDR3 runs to 16 residues. Unmatched junction bases numbered 11, after V lost 5 bases and J lost 7 bases. In germline, CDR1 is SGHTA, CDR2 FQGNSA. CDR3 sequence: CASSPVGSGRRNEQFF. DNA for the CDR3: TGTGCCAGCAGCCCCGTGGGTAGCGGGAGGAGGAATGAGCAGTTCTTC. Supplemented by reference TRBV7-2 and TRBJ2-1, the full variable domain reads GAGVSQSPSNKVTEKGKDVELRCDPISGHTALYWYRQSLGQGLEFLIYFQGNSAPDKSGLPSDRFSAERTGGSVSTLTIQRTQQEDSAVYLCASSPVGSGRRNEQFFGPGTRLTVL.

V and J are TRBV28 and TRBJ1-5; D is ambiguous. The germline V gene has CDR1 MDHEN and CDR2 SYDVKM. The V end was cut by 5 bases, the J end by 0 bases, with 11 bases between. CDR3 size: 15 residues. As DNA, the CDR3 is TGTGCCAGCAGTCTCCTCAACTATAGCAATCAGCCCCAGCATTTT. It specifies CASSLLNYSNQPQHF.

The chain combines TRBV11-2 with TRBJ1-3; D possibly corresponds to TRBD1 (5 bases). With 5 bases removed from V and 3 bases from J, the gap between germline ends came to 17 bases. The germline CDR1 and CDR2 sequences are SGHAT and FQNNGV. The CDR3 extends over 16 amino acids. The CDR3 loop reads CASSPYLSGGGNTIYF. DNA of the CDR3: TGTGCCAGCAGCCCATACCTTTCGGGGGGTGGAAACACCATATATTTT.

The rearrangement uses TRBV10-3 and TRBJ2-2, with D possibly matching TRBD1 (6 bases). Germline V gene data show CDR1 as ENHRY and CDR2 as SYGVKD. The CDR3 consists of 13 residues. Between the trimmed V and J ends, which lost 3 bases and 14 bases, there was a span of 16 bases. The CDR3 is CAISDGQPLSLFF. CDR3 coding DNA: TGTGCCATCAGTGATGGACAGCCCTTATCCCTGTTTTTT.

This chain links TRBV5-8 with TRBJ1-1; D perhaps matches TRBD1 (6 bases). The CDR3 totals 13 residues. CDR1 and CDR2 from the germline V gene are SGHTS and YDEGEE. V gave up 0 bases and J gave up 4 bases, with 7 bases separating them. The CDR3 DNA follows: TGTGCCAGCAGCTTGGACAGGGCCACTGAAGCTTTCTTT. Its translation is CASSLDRATEAFF.

This chain uses TRBV5-4 with TRBJ1-4, with D possibly being TRBD1 (5 bases). This CDR3 contains 16 residues. Germline CDR1 and CDR2: SGHNT and YYREEE (reference sequence). Deletions cut 2 bases from V and 10 bases from J, with 21 bases between. The CDR3 here is CASSFGTAGRGGKLFF. CDR3 sequence (DNA): TGTGCCAGCAGCTTTGGCACTGCCGGACGGGGGGGAAAACTGTTTTTT.

The chain uses TRBV10-3 and TRBJ1-3; D unresolved. The CDR3 length is 14 residues. The germline gives CDR1 ENHRY, CDR2 SYGVKD. V lost 10 bases, J lost 0 bases, and 13 bases lay in between. The CDR3 DNA reads as TGTGCCACCGGGGTGGCCGACTCTGGAAACACCATATATTTT. Its translation is CATGVADSGNTIYF.

This rearrangement joins TRBV9 to TRBJ2-1; TRBD2 matches 10 bases. The germline V gene has CDR1 SGDLS and CDR2 YYNGEE. Trimming at V came to 0 bases and at J to 9 bases, leaving 6 bases not matched to a gene. The CDR3 is made up of 15 amino acids. CDR3 sequence (DNA): TGTGCCAGCAGCGTAGGGCCAGCGGGGGGGCCTGAGCAGTTCTTC. It encodes CASSVGPAGGPEQFF.

J is TRBJ2-2 and V is TRBV28; 11 nucleotides agree with TRBD1. CDR1 is MDHEN, CDR2 SYDVKM, per germline. The trim removed 6 bases at V and 8 bases at J, leaving 14 bases unmatched. The CDR3 covers 17 residues. The DNA of the CDR3 is TGTGCCAGCAGGACCCCGGAGGGACAGGGGGTCAGTGGGGAGCTGTTTTTT. It is translated as CASRTPEGQGVSGELFF.

The chain couples TRBV11-2 to TRBJ2-7; D unclear. Germline CDR1 reads SGHAT; CDR2 reads FQNNGV. V was trimmed by 1 base and J by 0 bases, leaving 16 bases between them. This CDR3 region has 17 residues. This CDR3 reads CASSLGVTVMFSYEQYF. CDR3 nucleotides: TGTGCCAGCAGCTTAGGTGTAACGGTCATGTTCTCCTACGAGCAGTACTTC.

This chain uses TRBV7-8 with TRBJ2-3, with 11 bases that match TRBD1. There are 14 residues in the CDR3. Germline values: CDR1 SGHVS, CDR2 FQNEAQ. With 10 bases clipped from V and 5 bases from J, the junction kept 8 bases outside the gene matches. The CDR3 loop reads CATSDRGLGDTQYF. The CDR3 nucleotides are TGTGCCACCTCGGACAGGGGGCTAGGAGATACGCAGTATTTT. Full variable domain (rest looked up from reference TRBV7-8 and TRBJ2-3): GAGVSQSPRYKVAKRGQDVALRCDPISGHVSLFWYQQALGQGPEFLTYFQNEAQLDKSGLPSDRFFAERPEGSVSTLKIQRTQQEDSAVYLCATSDRGLGDTQYFGPGTRLTVL.

J is TRBJ2-2 and V is TRBV25-1, with a weak D call TRBD1 (5 bases). CDR1 and CDR2 from the germline V gene are MGHDK and SYGVNS. V gave up 0 bases and J gave up 5 bases, with 13 bases separating them. The CDR3 totals 16 residues. CDR3 region: CASSEYRGTETGELFF. CDR3 nucleotide sequence: TGTGCCAGCAGTGAATATAGGGGCACTGAGACCGGGGAGCTGTTTTTT. The full variable domain, completed using reference TRBV25-1 and TRBJ2-2, is EADIYQTPRYLVIGTGKKITLECSQTMGHDKMYWYQQDPGMELHLIHYSYGVNSTEKGDLSSESTVSRIRTEHFPLTLESARPSHTSQYLCASSEYRGTETGELFFGEGSRLTVL.

The V gene is TRBV4-3, the J gene TRBJ2-7; D perhaps matches TRBD1 (6 bases). The CDR3 is 15 amino acids. Trimming shortened V by 4 bases and J by 3 bases, and 16 bases separated the two germline ends. Germline loops: CDR1 LGHNA, CDR2 YSLEER. The CDR3 protein is CASSPRLDSLYEQYF. The CDR3 coding sequence is TGCGCCAGCAGCCCCCGACTGGACAGCCTCTACGAGCAGTACTTC.

This clone was counted a single time. The chain has TRBV4-2 and TRBJ2-5; 7 bases agree with TRBD2. Germline V lookup: CDR1 LGHNA, CDR2 YNFKEQ. Trimming cost V 4 bases and J 3 bases; bases outside gene matches: 8. The CDR3 consists of 15 residues. The CDR3 coding sequence is TGTGCCAGCAGCCGCCTGGGAGGGCCAGAAGAGACCCAGTACTTC. It translates to CASSRLGGPEETQYF.

This sequence joins TRBV7-3 and TRBJ2-2; D call uncertain. Germline assignment: CDR1 SGHTA and CDR2 FQGTGA. CDR3 length: 14 amino acids. Trimming removed 5 bases at V and 6 bases at J, with 13 bases between. The CDR3 DNA is TGTGCCAGCAGCCCTGTCCTAGTGGCCGGGGAGCTGTTTTTT. Residues: CASSPVLVAGELFF.

The chain recombines TRBV7-3 with TRBJ2-5, with TRBD2 identical over 10 bases. V dropped 2 bases and J dropped 1; count of bases not matched to a gene: 4. Germline V CDR1 and CDR2: SGHTA, FQGTGA. The CDR3 covers 16 residues. CDR3 DNA: TGTGCCAGCAGCTTATCGGCTAGCGGGGGCCAAGAGACCCAGTACTTC. Translation: CASSLSASGGQETQYF.

V is TRBV28 and J is TRBJ1-2; 10 positions match TRBD1. CDR1 and CDR2 (germline): MDHEN, SYDVKM. CDR3 length: 18 residues. The ends lost 1 base at V and 5 bases at J; junction bases unmatched: 13. This chain's CDR3 is CASSLFAGQGRAPYGYTF. The CDR3 DNA follows: TGTGCCAGCAGTTTATTTGCGGGACAGGGGCGCGCGCCGTATGGCTACACCTTC.